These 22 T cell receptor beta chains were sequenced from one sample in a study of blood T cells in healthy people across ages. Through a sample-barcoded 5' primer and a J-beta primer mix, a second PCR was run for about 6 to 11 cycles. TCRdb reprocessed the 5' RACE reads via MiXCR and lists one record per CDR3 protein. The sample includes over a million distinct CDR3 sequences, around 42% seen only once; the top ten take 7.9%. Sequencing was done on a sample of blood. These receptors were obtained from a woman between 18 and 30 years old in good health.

In DNA form, the CDR3 reads TGCAGCGTCCCGGGCATGAACACTGAAGCTTTCTTT. It is translated as CSVPGMNTEAFF. This sequence joins TRBV29-1 and TRBJ1-1; D remains unclear. V gave up 6 bases and J gave up 0 bases, with 8 bases separating them. This CDR3 region has 12 residues. CDR1 and CDR2 (germline): SQVTM, ANQGSEA.

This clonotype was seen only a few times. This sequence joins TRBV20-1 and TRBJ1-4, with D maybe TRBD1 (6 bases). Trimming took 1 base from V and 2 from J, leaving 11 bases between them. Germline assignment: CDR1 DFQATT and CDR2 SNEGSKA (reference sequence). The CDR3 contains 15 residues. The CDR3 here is CSARVRGATNEKLFF. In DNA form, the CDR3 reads TGCAGTGCTAGAGTTCGGGGGGCGACTAATGAAAAACTGTTTTTT.

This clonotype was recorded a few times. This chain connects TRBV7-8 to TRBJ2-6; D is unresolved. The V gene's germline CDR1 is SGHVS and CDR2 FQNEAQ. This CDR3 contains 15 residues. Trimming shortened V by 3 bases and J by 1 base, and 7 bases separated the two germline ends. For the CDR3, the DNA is TGTGCCAGCAGCTTTGGCCAGTCTGGGGCCAACGTCCTGACTTTC. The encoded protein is CASSFGQSGANVLTF.

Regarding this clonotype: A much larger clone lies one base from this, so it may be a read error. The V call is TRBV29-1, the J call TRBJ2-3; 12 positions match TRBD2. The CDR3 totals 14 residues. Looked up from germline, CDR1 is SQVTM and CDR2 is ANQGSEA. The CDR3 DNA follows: TGCAGCGTTGGACTAGCGGGAGCGACAGATATGCAGTATTTT. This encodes CSVGLAGATDMQYF.

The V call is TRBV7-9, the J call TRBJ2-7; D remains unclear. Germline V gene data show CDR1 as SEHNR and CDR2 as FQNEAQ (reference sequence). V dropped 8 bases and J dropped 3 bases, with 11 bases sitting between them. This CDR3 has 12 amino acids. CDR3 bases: TGTGCCAGCGCGCAGTTTTACTACGAGCAGTACTTC. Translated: CASAQFYYEQYF.

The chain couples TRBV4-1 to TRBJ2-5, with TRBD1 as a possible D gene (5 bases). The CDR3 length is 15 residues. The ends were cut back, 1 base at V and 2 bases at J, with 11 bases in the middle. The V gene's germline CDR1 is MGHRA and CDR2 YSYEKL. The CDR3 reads CASSQVQAGQETQYF. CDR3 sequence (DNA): TGCGCCAGCAGCCAAGTTCAGGCAGGGCAAGAGACCCAGTACTTC.

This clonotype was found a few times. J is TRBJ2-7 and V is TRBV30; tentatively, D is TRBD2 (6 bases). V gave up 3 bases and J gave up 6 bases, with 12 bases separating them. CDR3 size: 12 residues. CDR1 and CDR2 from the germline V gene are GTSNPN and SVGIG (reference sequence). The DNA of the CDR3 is TGTGCCTGGAGCGGGAGCTCCCCCGAGCAGTACTTC. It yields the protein CAWSGSSPEQYF.

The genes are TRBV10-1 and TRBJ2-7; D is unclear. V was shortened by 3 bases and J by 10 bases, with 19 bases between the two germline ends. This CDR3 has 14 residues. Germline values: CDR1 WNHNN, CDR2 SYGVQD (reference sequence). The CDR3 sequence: CASSEWAHAMPQYF. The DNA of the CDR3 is TGCGCCAGCAGTGAATGGGCACACGCTATGCCCCAGTACTTC.

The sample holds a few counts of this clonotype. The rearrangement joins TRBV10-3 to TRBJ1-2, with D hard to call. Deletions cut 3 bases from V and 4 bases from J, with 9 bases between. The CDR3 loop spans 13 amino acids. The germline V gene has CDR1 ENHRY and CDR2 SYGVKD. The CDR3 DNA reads TGTGCCATCAGTGACAATCGGGCCTATGGCTACACCTTC. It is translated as CAISDNRAYGYTF.

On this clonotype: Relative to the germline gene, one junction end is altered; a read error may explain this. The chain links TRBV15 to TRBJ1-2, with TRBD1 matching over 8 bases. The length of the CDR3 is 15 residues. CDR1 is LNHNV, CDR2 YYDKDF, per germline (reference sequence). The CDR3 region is CATSRAGTGLYGCTF. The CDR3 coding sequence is TGTGCCACCAGCAGAGCCGGGACAGGCCTCTATGGCTGCACCTTC. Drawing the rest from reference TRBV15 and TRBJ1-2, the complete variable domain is DAMVIQNPRYQVTQFGKPVTLSCSQTLNHNVMYWYQQKSSQAPKLLFHYYDKDFNNEADTPDNFQSRRPNTSFCFLDIRSPGLGDTAMYLCATSRAGTGLYGCTFGSGTRLTVV.

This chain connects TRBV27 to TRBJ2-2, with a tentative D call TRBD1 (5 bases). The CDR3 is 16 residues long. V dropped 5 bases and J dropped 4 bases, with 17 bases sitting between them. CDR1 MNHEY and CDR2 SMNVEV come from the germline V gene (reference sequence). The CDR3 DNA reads TGTGCCAGCAGTGCACAGGCTATCTTAACCACCGGGGAGCTGTTTTTT. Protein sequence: CASSAQAILTTGELFF.

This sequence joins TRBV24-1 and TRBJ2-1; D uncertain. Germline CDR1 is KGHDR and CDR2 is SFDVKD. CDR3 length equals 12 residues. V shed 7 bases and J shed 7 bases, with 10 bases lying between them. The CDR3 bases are TGTGCCACCAGCGCGTGGGGAAATGAGCAGTTCTTC. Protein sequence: CATSAWGNEQFF.

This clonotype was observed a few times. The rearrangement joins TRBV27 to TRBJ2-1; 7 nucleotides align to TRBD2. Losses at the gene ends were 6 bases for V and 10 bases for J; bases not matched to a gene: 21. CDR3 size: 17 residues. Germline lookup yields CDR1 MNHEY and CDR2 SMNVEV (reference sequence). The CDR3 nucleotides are TGTGCCAGCAGCCAAAAAAAGGGCGTGGCGGGAGTCGGGGAGCAGTTCTTC. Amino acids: CASSQKKGVAGVGEQFF.

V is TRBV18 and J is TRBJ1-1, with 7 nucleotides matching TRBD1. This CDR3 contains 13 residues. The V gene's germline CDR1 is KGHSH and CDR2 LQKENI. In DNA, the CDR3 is TGTGCTACCTACAGGGGTGAGGACACTGAAGCTTTCTTT. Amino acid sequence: CATYRGEDTEAFF.

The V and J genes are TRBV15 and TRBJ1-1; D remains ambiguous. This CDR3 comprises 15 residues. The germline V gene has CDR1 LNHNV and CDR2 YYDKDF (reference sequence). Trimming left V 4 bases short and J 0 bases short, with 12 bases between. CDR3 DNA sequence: TGTGCCACCAGCAAGAGCCCCCAAATGAACACTGAAGCTTTCTTT. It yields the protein CATSKSPQMNTEAFF.

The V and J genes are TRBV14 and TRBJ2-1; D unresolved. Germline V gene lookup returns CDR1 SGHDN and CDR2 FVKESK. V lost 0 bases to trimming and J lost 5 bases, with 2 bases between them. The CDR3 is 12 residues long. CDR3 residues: CASSQEHNEQFF. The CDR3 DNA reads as TGTGCCAGCAGCCAAGAACACAATGAGCAGTTCTTC.

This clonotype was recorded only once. The CDR3 here is CASSLSPHFYGYTF. CDR3 DNA sequence: TGTGCCAGCAGTTTGTCTCCCCACTTCTATGGCTACACCTTC. The chain combines TRBV28 with TRBJ1-2; D gene ambiguous. This CDR3 comprises 14 residues. Trimming took off 3 bases at V and 4 bases at J, with 12 bases between the two ends. Germline CDR1 is MDHEN and CDR2 is SYDVKM.

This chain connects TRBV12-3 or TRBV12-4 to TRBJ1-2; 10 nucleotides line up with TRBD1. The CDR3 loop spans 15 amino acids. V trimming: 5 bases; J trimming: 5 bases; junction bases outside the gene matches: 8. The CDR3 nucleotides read TGTGCCAGCAGTCCCGGGACAGGGGTAGGGTATGGCTACACCTTC. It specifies CASSPGTGVGYGYTF.

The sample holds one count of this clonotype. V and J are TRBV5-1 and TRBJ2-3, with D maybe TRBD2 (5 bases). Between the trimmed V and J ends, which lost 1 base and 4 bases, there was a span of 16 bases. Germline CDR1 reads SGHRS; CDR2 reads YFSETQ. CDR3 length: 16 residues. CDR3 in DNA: TGCGCCAGCAGCTTGTCCCGGTGGGAGAGCGCAGATACGCAGTATTTT. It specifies CASSLSRWESADTQYF.

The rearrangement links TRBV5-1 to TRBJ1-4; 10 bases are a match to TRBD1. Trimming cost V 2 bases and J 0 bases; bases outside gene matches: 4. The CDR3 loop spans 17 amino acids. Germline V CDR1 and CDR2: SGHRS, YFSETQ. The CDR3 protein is CASSFGQGVTTNEKLFF. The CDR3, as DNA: TGCGCCAGCAGCTTCGGACAGGGGGTAACAACTAATGAAAAACTGTTTTTT.

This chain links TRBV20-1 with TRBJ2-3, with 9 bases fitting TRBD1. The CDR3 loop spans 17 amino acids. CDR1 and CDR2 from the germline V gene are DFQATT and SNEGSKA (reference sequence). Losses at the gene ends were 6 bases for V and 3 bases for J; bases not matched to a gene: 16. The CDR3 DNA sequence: TGCAGTGCGCGGGACAGGGTCGCGAAGTTCAGGACAGATACGCAGTATTTT. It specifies CSARDRVAKFRTDTQYF.

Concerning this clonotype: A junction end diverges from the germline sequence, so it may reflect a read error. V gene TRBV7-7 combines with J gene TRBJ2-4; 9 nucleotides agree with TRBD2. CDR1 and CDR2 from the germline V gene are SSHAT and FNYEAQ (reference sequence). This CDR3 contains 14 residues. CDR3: CASSAGGLGKAQYF. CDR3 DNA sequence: TGTGCTAGCAGCGCGGGAGGGTTGGGCAAAGCCCAGTACTTC.